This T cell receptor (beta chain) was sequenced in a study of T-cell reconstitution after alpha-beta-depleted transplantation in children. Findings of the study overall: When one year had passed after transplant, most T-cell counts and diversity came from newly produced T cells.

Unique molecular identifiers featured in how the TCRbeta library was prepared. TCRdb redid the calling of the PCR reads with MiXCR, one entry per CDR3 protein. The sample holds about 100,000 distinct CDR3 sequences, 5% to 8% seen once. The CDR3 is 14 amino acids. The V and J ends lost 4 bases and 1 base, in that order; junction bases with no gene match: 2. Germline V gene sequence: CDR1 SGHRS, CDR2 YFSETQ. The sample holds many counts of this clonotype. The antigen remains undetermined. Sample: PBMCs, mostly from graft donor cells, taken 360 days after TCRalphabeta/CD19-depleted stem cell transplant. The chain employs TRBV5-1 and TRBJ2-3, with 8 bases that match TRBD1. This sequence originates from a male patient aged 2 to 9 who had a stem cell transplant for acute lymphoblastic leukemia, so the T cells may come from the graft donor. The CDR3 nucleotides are TGCGCCAGCAGCCCGGACAGGGGCACAGATACGCAGTATTTT. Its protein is CASSPDRGTDTQYF.